This T cell receptor (beta chain) was sequenced for a study of blood T cells in healthy people across ages. A word on this clonotype: Its antigen is not identified.

The study, taken as a whole, reports: Diversity of TCR beta correlated strongly with naive T cell percentage.

Using a J-beta primer mix together with a sample-barcoded 5' primer, a second PCR was run for about 6 to 11 cycles. In TCRdb, the 5' RACE reads were re-called with MiXCR into one record per CDR3 protein. This repertoire shows hundreds of thousands of distinct CDR3 sequences, just under 25% found once; its top ten account for more than 8.5%. These data were also filed under a second study, of T cells of mothers and their children.

The TCR comes from a boy aged 5-17 years in good health. Sequenced sample: blood.

CDR3 amino acids: CASSLRVGSGRYNEQFF. CDR3 in DNA: TGTGCCAGCAGCCTCCGGGTGGGTAGCGGGAGATACAATGAGCAGTTCTTC. J is TRBJ2-1 and V is TRBV7-8; 9 bases match TRBD2. V shed 5 bases and J 4 bases; nucleotides not matched to a gene: 12. CDR3 length: 17 amino acids. CDR1 is SGHVS, CDR2 FQNEAQ, per germline.